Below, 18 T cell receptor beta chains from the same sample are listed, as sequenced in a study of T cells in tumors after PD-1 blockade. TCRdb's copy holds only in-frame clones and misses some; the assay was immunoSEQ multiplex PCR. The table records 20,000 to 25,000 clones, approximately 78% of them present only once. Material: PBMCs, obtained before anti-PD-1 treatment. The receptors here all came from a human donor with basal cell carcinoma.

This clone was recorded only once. The CDR3 coding sequence is TGTGCCAGCAGCCCTAGACAGGGGTCGATCTACGAGCAGTACTTC. Protein product: CASSPRQGSIYEQYF. The chain uses TRBV9 and TRBJ2-7, with TRBD1 matching 8 bases. This CDR3 comprises 15 residues. Germline V gene data show CDR1 as SGDLS and CDR2 as YYNGEE. With V trimmed by 4 bases and J by 3 bases, 9 bases remained unmatched.

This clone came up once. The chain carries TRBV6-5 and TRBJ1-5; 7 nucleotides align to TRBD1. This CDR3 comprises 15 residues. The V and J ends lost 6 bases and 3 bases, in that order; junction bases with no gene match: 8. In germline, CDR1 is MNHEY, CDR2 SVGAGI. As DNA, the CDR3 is TGTGCCAGCAGAATACAGGGGAGGGACAATCAGCCCCAGCATTTT. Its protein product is CASRIQGRDNQPQHF.

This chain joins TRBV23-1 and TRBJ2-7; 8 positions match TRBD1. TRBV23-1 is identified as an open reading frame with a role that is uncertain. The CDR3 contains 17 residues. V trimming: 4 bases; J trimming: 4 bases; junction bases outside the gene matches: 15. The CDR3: CASSPPTPLTGEYEQYF. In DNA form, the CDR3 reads TGCGCCAGCAGTCCGCCCACCCCCCTGACAGGGGAGTACGAGCAGTACTTC.

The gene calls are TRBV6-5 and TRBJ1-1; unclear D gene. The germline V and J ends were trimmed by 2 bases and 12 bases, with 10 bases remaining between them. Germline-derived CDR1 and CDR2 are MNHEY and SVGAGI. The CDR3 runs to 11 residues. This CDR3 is CASSYPPTTFF. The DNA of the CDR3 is TGTGCCAGCAGTTACCCCCCCACGACTTTCTTT.

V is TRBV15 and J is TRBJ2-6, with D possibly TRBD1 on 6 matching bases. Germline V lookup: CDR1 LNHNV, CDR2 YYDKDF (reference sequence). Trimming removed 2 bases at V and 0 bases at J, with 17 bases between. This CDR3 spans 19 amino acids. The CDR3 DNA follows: TGTGCCACCAGCAGATTACAGGGCCTAAGGGACTCTGGGGCCAACGTCCTGACTTTC. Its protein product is CATSRLQGLRDSGANVLTF.

Written as DNA, the CDR3 is TGTGCCAGCAGCCAAGATCAGACTAGATACGAGCAGTACTTC. Its translation is CASSQDQTRYEQYF. V usage is TRBV4-2 and J usage is TRBJ2-7, with D possibly being TRBD2 (6 bases). CDR1 LGHNA and CDR2 YNFKEQ come from the germline V gene. The CDR3 contains 14 residues. V was pared by 0 bases and J by 4 bases, with 10 bases between.

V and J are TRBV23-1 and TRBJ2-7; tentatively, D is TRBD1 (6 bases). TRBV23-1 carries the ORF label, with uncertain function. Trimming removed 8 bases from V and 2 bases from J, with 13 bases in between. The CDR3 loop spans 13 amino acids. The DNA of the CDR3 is TGCGCCAGCCGGAACAGGGTCCCCTACGAGCAGTACTTC. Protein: CASRNRVPYEQYF.

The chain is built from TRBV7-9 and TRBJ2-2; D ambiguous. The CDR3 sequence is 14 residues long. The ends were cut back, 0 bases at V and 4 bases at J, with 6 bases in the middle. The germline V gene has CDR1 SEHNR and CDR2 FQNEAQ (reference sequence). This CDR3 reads CASSLASGTGELFF. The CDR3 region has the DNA TGTGCCAGCAGCTTAGCGTCCGGCACCGGGGAGCTGTTTTTT.

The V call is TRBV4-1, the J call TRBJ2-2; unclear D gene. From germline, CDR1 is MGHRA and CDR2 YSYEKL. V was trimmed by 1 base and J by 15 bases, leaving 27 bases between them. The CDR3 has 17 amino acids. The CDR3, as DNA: TGCGCCAGCAGCCAAGCCGATGGCCGGGCGACATTATCTAAGATGTTTTTT. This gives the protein CASSQADGRATLSKMFF.

The CDR3 loop is CASSQDGQGVLRETQYF. The CDR3 DNA follows: TGTGCCAGCAGCCAAGATGGGCAGGGGGTACTTCGGGAGACCCAGTACTTC. V gene TRBV3-1 (or the pseudogene TRBV3-2) combines with J gene TRBJ2-5; 7 bases line up with TRBD1. Looked up from germline, CDR1 is LGHDT and CDR2 is YNNKEL (reference sequence). The CDR3 runs 17 residues. Losses at the gene ends were 0 bases for V and 5 bases for J; bases not matched to a gene: 12.

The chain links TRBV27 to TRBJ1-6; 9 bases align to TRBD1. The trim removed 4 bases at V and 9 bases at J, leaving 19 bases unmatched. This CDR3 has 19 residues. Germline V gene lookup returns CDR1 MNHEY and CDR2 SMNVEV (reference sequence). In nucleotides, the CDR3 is TGTGCCAGCAGTTCCACCTCCGACGTGTACAGGGGGCTCGGTTCACCCCTCCACTTT. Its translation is CASSSTSDVYRGLGSPLHF.

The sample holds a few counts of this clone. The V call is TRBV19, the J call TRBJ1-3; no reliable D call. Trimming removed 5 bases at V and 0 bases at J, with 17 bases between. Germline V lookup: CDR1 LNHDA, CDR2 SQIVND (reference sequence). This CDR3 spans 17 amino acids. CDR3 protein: CASSETSTASSGNTIYF. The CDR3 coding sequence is TGTGCCAGTAGTGAGACCTCGACCGCCAGCTCTGGAAACACCATATATTTT. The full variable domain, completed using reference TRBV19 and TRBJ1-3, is DGGITQSPKYLFRKEGQNVTLSCEQNLNHDAMYWYRQDPGQGLRLIYYSQIVNDFQKGDIAEGYSVSREKKESFPLTVTSAQKNPTAFYLCASSETSTASSGNTIYFGEGSWLTVV.

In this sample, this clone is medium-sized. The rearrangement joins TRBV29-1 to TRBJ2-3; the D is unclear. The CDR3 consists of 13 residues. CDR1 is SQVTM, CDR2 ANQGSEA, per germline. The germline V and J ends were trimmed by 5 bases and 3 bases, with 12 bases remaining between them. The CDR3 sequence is CSVSPGGTDTQYF. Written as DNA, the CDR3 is TGCAGCGTTTCCCCGGGTGGAACAGATACGCAGTATTTT.

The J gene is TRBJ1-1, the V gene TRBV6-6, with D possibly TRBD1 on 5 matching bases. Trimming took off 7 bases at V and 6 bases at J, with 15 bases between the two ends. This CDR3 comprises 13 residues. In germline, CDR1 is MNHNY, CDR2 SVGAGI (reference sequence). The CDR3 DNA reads TGTGCCAGCACTACCGAAGGGGTCTCTGAAGCTTTCTTT. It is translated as CASTTEGVSEAFF.

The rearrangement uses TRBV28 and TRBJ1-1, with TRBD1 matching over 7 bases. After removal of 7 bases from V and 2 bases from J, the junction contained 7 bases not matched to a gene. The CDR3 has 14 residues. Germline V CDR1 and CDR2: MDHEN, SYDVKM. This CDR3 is CASIVGGFNTEAFF. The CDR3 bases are TGTGCCAGCATCGTAGGGGGCTTCAACACTGAAGCTTTCTTT.

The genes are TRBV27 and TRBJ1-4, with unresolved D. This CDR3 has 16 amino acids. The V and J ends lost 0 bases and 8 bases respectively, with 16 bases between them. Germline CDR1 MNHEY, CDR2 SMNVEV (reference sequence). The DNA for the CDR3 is TGTGCCAGCAGTTTATCACATCGGGGAGGGAGGGAAAAACTGTTTTTT. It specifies CASSLSHRGGREKLFF.

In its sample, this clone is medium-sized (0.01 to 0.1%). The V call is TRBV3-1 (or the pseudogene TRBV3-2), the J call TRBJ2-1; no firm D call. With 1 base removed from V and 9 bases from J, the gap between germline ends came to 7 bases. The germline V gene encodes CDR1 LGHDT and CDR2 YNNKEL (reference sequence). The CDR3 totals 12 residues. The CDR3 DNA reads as TGTGCCAGCAGCCAAGGGGCACGTGAGCAGTTCTTC. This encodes CASSQGAREQFF.

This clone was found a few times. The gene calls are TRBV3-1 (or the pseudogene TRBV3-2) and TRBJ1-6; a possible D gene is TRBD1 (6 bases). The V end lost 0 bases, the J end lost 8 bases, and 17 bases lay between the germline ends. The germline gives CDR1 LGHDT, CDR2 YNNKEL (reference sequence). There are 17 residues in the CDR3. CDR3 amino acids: CASSQEQGGQGHSPLHF. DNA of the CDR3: TGTGCCAGCAGCCAAGAACAGGGTGGGCAGGGTCATTCACCCCTCCACTTT.